This TCR beta chain emerged from a study of blood T cell repertoires in COVID-19. V lost 4 bases, J lost 2 bases, and 3 bases stayed unmatched. Germline CDR1 and CDR2: SGHNT and YYREEE (reference sequence). The CDR3 loop spans 15 amino acids. Per the original data handling: Estimated nucleated cell counts came from reference gene primer amplification. TCRdb's copy holds only in-frame clones and misses some; the assay was immunoSEQ multiplex PCR. The V and J calls and clone size come from that table; D and trimming were worked out from the DNA. The sample shows some 460,000 clones, about 89% of them seen only once.

This clonotype originated in a woman aged 25-40 years with acute or convalescent COVID-19. This chain links TRBV5-4 with TRBJ2-2; TRBD1 matches at 9 bases. The source material was peripheral blood. This CDR3 is CASSMGQGNTGELFF. The CDR3, as DNA: TGTGCCAGCAGCATGGGACAGGGTAACACCGGGGAGCTGTTTTTT. The whole variable domain, filled in from reference TRBV5-4 and TRBJ2-2, reads ETGVTQSPTHLIKTRGQQVTLRCSSQSGHNTVSWYQQALGQGPQFIFQYYREEENGRGNFPPRFSGLQFPNYSSELNVNALELDDSALYLCASSMGQGNTGELFFGEGSRLTVL.